These 28 T cell receptor beta chains came from one sample sequenced in a study of T cell responses to AZD1222 COVID-19 vaccine. Sequenced by immunoSEQ multiplex PCR; TCRdb stores in-frame clones only, minus some. The sample lists under 130,000 clones, 80% to 95% occurring once. Sequencing used peripheral blood, obtained on day 0 of AZD1222 vaccination. Receptors were obtained from an adult in good health.

This sequence joins TRBV27 and TRBJ2-1; 8 bases are shared with TRBD2. Germline CDR1 reads MNHEY; CDR2 reads SMNVEV (reference sequence). CDR3 size: 14 residues. V trimming: 5 bases; J trimming: 8 bases; junction bases outside the gene matches: 8. In DNA, the CDR3 is TGTGCCAGCAGTAGCGGGGGACCCTTCGATGAGCAGTTCTTC. It is translated as CASSSGGPFDEQFF.

The chain carries TRBV3-1 (or the pseudogene TRBV3-2) and TRBJ1-4; the D gene is possibly TRBD1 (6 bases). Trimming stripped 5 bases from V and 8 bases from J, with 12 bases between. The CDR3 is made up of 13 amino acids. CDR1 is LGHDT and CDR2 is YNNKEL in the germline V gene (reference sequence). The CDR3 DNA reads as TGTGCCAGCAGCTCGCGAACAGGGGAAAAACTGTTTTTT. Its translation: CASSSRTGEKLFF.

This clone was observed a few times. The chain carries TRBV7-2 and TRBJ2-3, with 8 bases aligning to TRBD2. CDR1 is SGHTA, CDR2 FQGNSA, per germline. The V segment lost 1 base and the J segment 2 bases; nucleotides outside the gene matches: 8. This CDR3 has 17 amino acids. The CDR3 here is CASSLGRSGGSTDTQYF. The CDR3 coding sequence is TGTGCCAGCAGCTTAGGAAGGTCGGGGGGGTCCACAGATACGCAGTATTTT.

CDR3 sequence: CASSEGRINSPLHF. CDR3 nucleotide sequence: TGTGCCAGCAGTGAAGGCAGGATTAATTCACCCCTCCACTTT. The rearrangement uses TRBV6-1 and TRBJ1-6; D remains ambiguous. CDR3 size: 14 residues. V was shortened by 1 base and J by 6 bases, with 7 bases between the two germline ends. Germline V gives CDR1 MNHNS, CDR2 SASEGT.

Concerning this clone itself: This sample also contains other DNA sequences that code for the same CDR3. The chain is built from TRBV7-8 and TRBJ1-5; D remains unclear. This CDR3 comprises 12 residues. V gave up 4 bases and J gave up 4 bases, with 5 bases separating them. Germline CDR1 is SGHVS and CDR2 is FQNEAQ. DNA of the CDR3: TGTGCCAGCAGCTCGACGAATCAGCCCCAGCATTTT. Protein: CASSSTNQPQHF.

This clone was recorded only once. The rearrangement uses TRBV7-3 and TRBJ2-3; possible D gene TRBD2, 5 bases. There are 16 residues in the CDR3. Germline-derived CDR1 and CDR2 are SGHTA and FQGTGA. Trimming removed 2 bases at V and 0 bases at J, with 12 bases between. CDR3 loop: CASSLQADPSTDTQYF. The CDR3 DNA is TGTGCCAGCAGCTTACAAGCGGACCCTAGCACAGATACGCAGTATTTT.

This clone was seen once. The chain uses TRBV6-2 or TRBV6-3 and TRBJ1-2; D is uncertain. Trimming left V 2 bases short and J 2 bases short, with 9 bases between. Per germline, CDR1 MNHEY and CDR2 SVGEGT. The CDR3 is made up of 14 amino acids. DNA for the CDR3: TGTGCCAGCAGTTACCGGTCGAAGAACTATGGCTACACCTTC. Its translation is CASSYRSKNYGYTF.

The sample holds a few counts of this clone. The chain recombines TRBV7-2 with TRBJ2-2; TRBD1 might be the D (5 bases). CDR1 SGHTA and CDR2 FQGNSA come from the germline V gene. The length of the CDR3 is 15 residues. V lost 0 bases and J lost 3, with 8 bases in between. CDR3 loop: CASSLARVDTGELFF. The DNA for the CDR3 is TGTGCCAGCAGCTTAGCCAGGGTTGACACCGGGGAGCTGTTTTTT.

The J gene is TRBJ2-5, the V gene TRBV7-2, with TRBD2 as a possible D gene (6 bases). The CDR3 is 16 amino acids. Trimming stripped 5 bases from V and 5 bases from J, with 21 bases between. Per germline, CDR1 SGHTA and CDR2 FQGNSA. The CDR3 DNA follows: TGTGCCAGCAGCCCCCTCGGGGCATGGAGCGGGGAGACCCAGTACTTC. Translated: CASSPLGAWSGETQYF.

This clone was seen a few times. This chain connects TRBV5-1 to TRBJ2-2; D is unclear. The germline CDR1 and CDR2 sequences are SGHRS and YFSETQ. The CDR3 spans 14 residues. V was clipped by 0 bases and J by 1 base, with 4 bases between them. The CDR3 DNA reads TGCGCCAGCAGCTTGGCCTTGAACACCGGGGAGCTGTTTTTT. Protein: CASSLALNTGELFF.

This CDR3 is CASSPFGRNTEAFF. CDR3 nucleotide sequence: TGTGCCAGCAGCCCTTTTGGTCGGAACACTGAAGCTTTCTTT. V gene TRBV27 combines with J gene TRBJ1-1; no clear D gene. Germline assignment: CDR1 MNHEY and CDR2 SMNVEV (reference sequence). Trimming left V 6 bases short and J 1 base short, with 12 bases between. This CDR3 region has 14 residues.

This clone was detected a few times. The J gene is TRBJ2-1, the V gene TRBV19, with D perhaps matching TRBD2 (5 bases). CDR1 is LNHDA, CDR2 SQIVND, per germline (reference sequence). V lost 3 bases and J 2 bases, leaving 11 bases between the germline ends. There are 15 residues in the CDR3. The CDR3 reads CASSMMAEAYNEQFF. CDR3 coding DNA: TGTGCCAGTAGTATGATGGCGGAGGCCTACAATGAGCAGTTCTTC.

This sequence joins TRBV19 and TRBJ2-1, with 11 nucleotides matching TRBD2. This CDR3 has 15 residues. Germline CDR1 reads LNHDA; CDR2 reads SQIVND (reference sequence). The J segment lost 8 bases and the V segment lost 4 bases, leaving 7 bases of the junction unmatched. The CDR3 here is CASSTTSGSIHEQFF. CDR3 sequence (DNA): TGTGCCAGTAGTACCACTAGCGGGAGTATCCATGAGCAGTTCTTC.

This clone was counted a single time. Germline is not matched at one junction end, which may reflect a read error. This chain links TRBV7-2 with TRBJ1-6, with TRBD1 identical over 11 bases. Germline-derived CDR1 and CDR2 are SGHTA and FQGNSA. This CDR3 has 12 residues. The CDR3 DNA reads as TGTGCCAGCAGCTCAATGGGACAGGGGGTCTACTTT. Amino acid sequence: CASSSMGQGVYF.

This chain links TRBV27 with TRBJ2-7; D possibly uses TRBD1 or TRBD2 (6 bases each). Trimming cost V 8 bases and J 5 bases, with 19 bases left between them. Germline V CDR1 and CDR2: MNHEY, SMNVEV (reference sequence). The CDR3 extends over 14 amino acids. CDR3 sequence: CASSAGPGVHEQYF. In nucleotides, the CDR3 is TGTGCCAGCTCGGCGGGGCCAGGGGTCCACGAGCAGTACTTC.

The V call is TRBV19, the J call TRBJ1-6; D unclear. Germline V lookup: CDR1 LNHDA, CDR2 SQIVND (reference sequence). V dropped 5 bases and J dropped 5 bases, with 13 bases sitting between them. CDR3 length: 15 amino acids. The CDR3 loop is CASSSGVENNSPLHF. DNA of the CDR3: TGTGCCAGTAGTTCCGGCGTGGAAAATAATTCACCCCTCCACTTT.

The rearrangement joins TRBV7-9 to TRBJ2-1; 7 bases line up with TRBD1. CDR1 is SEHNR and CDR2 is FQNEAQ in the germline V gene (reference sequence). With 3 bases clipped from V and 2 bases from J, the junction kept 7 bases outside the gene matches. The CDR3 length is 16 residues. The CDR3 protein is CASSFGSGGTYNEQFF. For the CDR3, the DNA is TGTGCCAGCAGCTTCGGGTCAGGGGGAACCTACAATGAGCAGTTCTTC.

This clone has only one observation. V is TRBV18 and J is TRBJ2-7; no firm D call. This CDR3 is built from 14 residues. Deletions cut 0 bases from V and 2 bases from J, with 8 bases between. Germline CDR1 reads KGHSH; CDR2 reads LQKENI. For the CDR3, the DNA is TGTGCCAGCTCACCACCTGGAACAGCCTACGAGCAGTACTTC. This translates into CASSPPGTAYEQYF.

The sample holds one count of this clone. This chain joins TRBV24-1 and TRBJ2-5; D is undetermined. The CDR3 spans 14 residues. Germline values: CDR1 KGHDR, CDR2 SFDVKD. V lost 5 bases to trimming and J lost 2 bases, with 11 bases between them. For the CDR3, the DNA is TGTGCCACCAGTGTACGTGGGCAGCAAGAGACCCAGTACTTC. It encodes CATSVRGQQETQYF.

In this sample, this clone turned up once. V is TRBV28 and J is TRBJ2-3, with 8 bases matching TRBD2. The V gene end was trimmed by 3 bases and the J gene end by 2 bases; junction bases not matched to a gene: 7. CDR1 is MDHEN, CDR2 SYDVKM, per germline. The CDR3 is made up of 16 amino acids. CDR3 DNA sequence: TGTGCCAGCAGTTTCGAGGTCGGGAGGGACACAGATACGCAGTATTTT. The encoded protein is CASSFEVGRDTDTQYF.

The chain links TRBV29-1 to TRBJ1-6; maybe TRBD1 (6 bases). The CDR3 consists of 14 residues. Per the germline V gene, CDR1 is SQVTM and CDR2 is ANQGSEA. Trimming cost V 5 bases and J 7 bases, with 15 bases left between them. CDR3 region: CSVKGQTLNSPLHF. CDR3 DNA: TGCAGCGTTAAAGGACAGACTCTGAATTCACCCCTCCACTTT.

The sample holds one count of this clone. The chain links TRBV4-2 to TRBJ2-7, with unresolved D. CDR1 LGHNA and CDR2 YNFKEQ come from the germline V gene. The CDR3 spans 12 residues. Trimming stripped 6 bases from V and 5 bases from J, with 11 bases between. CDR3 in DNA: TGTGCCAGCAGGAACGTCAATGACGAGCAGTACTTC. It is translated as CASRNVNDEQYF.

The genes are TRBV28 and TRBJ2-1, with 7 bases aligning to TRBD2. Losses at the gene ends were 8 bases for V and 3 bases for J; bases not matched to a gene: 10. Germline V gene sequence: CDR1 MDHEN, CDR2 SYDVKM. CDR3 length: 15 residues. The CDR3 coding sequence is TGTGCCAGCGGGTATCTAGCGGCTATCTACAATGAGCAGTTCTTC. Residues: CASGYLAAIYNEQFF. Drawing the rest from reference TRBV28 and TRBJ2-1, the complete variable domain is DVKVTQSSRYLVKRTGEKVFLECVQDMDHENMFWYRQDPGLGLRLIYFSYDVKMKEKGDIPEGYSVSREKKERFSLILESASTNQTSMYLCASGYLAAIYNEQFFGPGTRLTVL.

This chain connects TRBV16 to TRBJ2-3, with 13 bases identical to TRBD2. This CDR3 is built from 18 residues. Germline V gene sequence: CDR1 KGHSY, CDR2 FQNENV. The junction had 5 bases not matched to a gene; V was cut back by 2 bases and J by 0 bases. The CDR3 DNA reads TGTGCCAGCAGCCAAGCGGGACTAGCGGGGCCTAGCACAGATACGCAGTATTTT. The encoded protein is CASSQAGLAGPSTDTQYF.

The CDR3 here is CASSFITGGVTEAFF. The CDR3 region has the DNA TGCGCCAGCAGCTTTATTACAGGGGGCGTGACTGAAGCTTTCTTT. The J gene is TRBJ1-1, the V gene TRBV5-1, with 9 positions matching TRBD1. With V trimmed by 2 bases and J by 5 bases, 7 bases remained unmatched. This CDR3 comprises 15 residues. The germline V gene encodes CDR1 SGHRS and CDR2 YFSETQ.

The J gene is TRBJ2-7, the V gene TRBV28, with 12 bases aligning to TRBD1. Unmatched junction bases numbered 8, after V lost 6 bases and J lost 5 bases. Germline V gene data show CDR1 as MDHEN and CDR2 as SYDVKM. This CDR3 is 15 amino acids long. CDR3 in DNA: TGTGCCAGCAGACCTTGGGACAGGGGGCTCAACGAGCAGTACTTC. Amino acids: CASRPWDRGLNEQYF.

The chain links TRBV19 to TRBJ2-7; 9 bases align to TRBD1. Germline assignment: CDR1 LNHDA and CDR2 SQIVND (reference sequence). The V gene end was trimmed by 9 bases and the J gene end by 0 bases; junction bases not matched to a gene: 3. CDR3 size: 13 residues. The CDR3 is CASGQGSSYEQYF. CDR3 DNA: TGTGCCAGCGGACAGGGGAGCTCCTACGAGCAGTACTTC.

The J gene is TRBJ2-5, the V gene TRBV11-2; 14 nucleotides agree with TRBD2. J lost 5 bases, V lost 5 bases, and 10 bases had no gene match. The germline gives CDR1 SGHAT, CDR2 FQNNGV. This CDR3 contains 17 residues. The DNA of the CDR3 is TGTGCCAGCAGCCCCAGGGGGACTAGCGGGAGATTGGAGACCCAGTACTTC. Encoded protein: CASSPRGTSGRLETQYF.